This T cell receptor (beta chain) originates from a study of cytomegalovirus exposure and HLA in healthy donors. Study outcomes and limitations: For most TCR beta V segments, an earlier analysis put the productive rate at about 87% or about 30% of the time. Analysis was performed later, and it showed HLA-associated TCR beta chains to be more clonally expanded than equally common others. Several V segments, TRBV6-2 and TRBV6-3 among them, could not be told apart and were dropped.

As regards this clone: The antigen remains unidentified.

Trimming took 2 bases from V and 9 from J, leaving 12 bases between them. Germline V lookup: CDR1 SGHDT, CDR2 YYEEEE. The CDR3 is 12 amino acids. Amplification used 60 Vbeta primers and 13 Jbeta primers. TCRdb's copy holds only in-frame clones and misses some; the assay was immunoSEQ multiplex PCR. Of roughly 220,000 clones in the sample, approximately 70% were seen once. This receptor was identified in a man in his forties or fifties in good health and CMV-seropositive. V gene TRBV5-6 combines with J gene TRBJ2-7, with D possibly matching TRBD1 (6 bases). Sequenced: PBMCs. The CDR3 loop is CASSLQGGRQYF. CDR3 nucleotide sequence: TGTGCCAGCAGCTTACAGGGTGGGAGGCAGTACTTC.